The 6 T cell receptor beta chains listed next were all sequenced from one sample in a study of blood T cell repertoires in COVID-19. The protocol was immunoSEQ multiplex PCR, while the TCRdb copy is restricted to in-frame clones and leaves out a portion. The top ten clones hold approximately 9.9% of a sample with 180,000 or so clones, over 70% of them seen once. The sequenced material came from PBMCs or T cells enriched from blood (not recorded which). These receptors all stem from a man aged 50 or older who had recovered from COVID-19.

The chain uses TRBV6-5 and TRBJ2-7, with 7 bases identical to TRBD2. J was trimmed by 2 bases and V by 2 bases; bases with no gene match: 3. The CDR3 is 14 residues long. Germline CDR1 reads MNHEY; CDR2 reads SVGAGI. The CDR3 protein is CASSYGGSPYEQYF. The CDR3 DNA reads TGTGCCAGCAGTTACGGCGGGAGCCCCTACGAGCAGTACTTC.

This chain joins TRBV11-1 and TRBJ2-3, with TRBD2 as a possible D gene (6 bases). V shed 4 bases and J shed 5 bases, with 16 bases lying between them. The germline V gene has CDR1 SGHAT and CDR2 FQDESV (reference sequence). The CDR3 has 15 amino acids. The CDR3 sequence is CASSSGLQSGDTQYF. The CDR3, as DNA: TGTGCCAGCAGCTCGGGACTCCAAAGTGGAGATACGCAGTATTTT.

This sequence joins TRBV19 and TRBJ1-5; D is unclear. Germline lookup yields CDR1 LNHDA and CDR2 SQIVND (reference sequence). The length of the CDR3 is 16 residues. The V gene lost 4 bases and the J gene lost 7 bases, with 20 bases spanning the gap. In DNA, the CDR3 is TGTGCCAGTAGTAGGGTTTGGAGGGCCGCCGACCAGCCCCAGCATTTT. It yields the protein CASSRVWRAADQPQHF.

This clone was recorded once. This CDR3 reads CASSKDADSVRPREQYF. DNA of the CDR3: TGTGCCAGCAGCAAAGACGCCGACAGTGTACGCCCTCGCGAGCAGTACTTC. J is TRBJ2-7 and V is TRBV21-1; the tabulated D call, TRBD1, remains unverified against the DNA. TRBV21-1 corresponds to a pseudogene. This CDR3 comprises 17 residues.

V is TRBV27 and J is TRBJ2-1, with a possible D match to TRBD2 (5 bases). Germline V lookup: CDR1 MNHEY, CDR2 SMNVEV (reference sequence). The CDR3 sequence is 15 residues long. Trimming took 3 bases from V and 8 from J, leaving 17 bases between them. CDR3 region: CASSLWGALFDEQFF. The CDR3 DNA is TGTGCCAGCAGTTTGTGGGGAGCGCTATTCGATGAGCAGTTCTTC.

The genes are TRBV6-5 and TRBJ2-7, with a tentative D call TRBD2 (6 bases). Germline CDR1 is MNHEY and CDR2 is SVGAGI. Trimming left V 9 bases short and J 3 bases short, with 15 bases between. This CDR3 is built from 13 residues. Written as DNA, the CDR3 is TGTGCCAGTACCAGCTGGCGGGGCTACGAGCAGTACTTC. As protein: CASTSWRGYEQYF.